The sample holds a few counts of the clone carrying this T cell receptor (beta chain). The antigen remains unidentified. CDR1 and CDR2 (germline): SEHNR, FQNEAQ (reference sequence). CDR3 length: 13 amino acids. Trimming cost V 2 bases and J 2 bases, with 6 bases left between them. This sample is drawn from a study of shared clonotypes between healthy human individuals. Clones were sequenced by immunoSEQ multiplex PCR, and TCRdb holds only the in-frame ones, with some missing. Of hundreds of thousands of clones listed, about 90% are singletons. In the naive CD8 group, cells lacked CD45RO and were positively selected for CCR7, so terminally differentiated effector memory CD45RA+ cells were left out. Study observations and caveats: On the whole, naive subsets had larger estimated richness than memory subsets had. Inspection by rarefaction showed sorted-subset sequencing to be incomplete despite large depth.

The rearrangement uses TRBV7-9 and TRBJ1-2; D is undetermined. The material sequenced was naive CD8+ T cells sorted from blood. The source of this sequence is a man between 25 and 39 years old in good health. The CDR3 region is CASSLPENYGYTF. CDR3 DNA sequence: TGTGCCAGCAGCTTACCTGAAAACTATGGCTACACCTTC.